The 29 T cell receptor beta chains reported below all come from one sample, sequenced in a study of shared clonotypes between healthy human individuals. This table comes from immunoSEQ multiplex PCR, and its TCRdb copy is limited to in-frame clones, with some not included. The sample yields around 320,000 clones, over 75% seen once. Specimen: memory CD8+ T cells sorted from blood. The subset: CD45RO+ cells pooled with CCR7-negative TemRA cells. All receptors derive from a man between 18 and 29 years old in good health.

V gene TRBV5-1 combines with J gene TRBJ2-5, with 7 bases identical to TRBD1. The CDR3 sequence is 15 residues long. V lost 4 bases and J lost 1; bases outside the gene matches: 7. Per the germline V gene, CDR1 is SGHRS and CDR2 is YFSETQ. This chain's CDR3 is CASSLVGQIQETQYF. CDR3 bases: TGCGCCAGCAGCCTAGTGGGACAGATCCAAGAGACCCAGTACTTC.

This clone came up a few times. V gene TRBV19 combines with J gene TRBJ2-7; 7 nucleotides agree with TRBD1. Germline trimming cut 3 bases from V and 2 bases from J; bases unmatched to any gene: 4. The CDR3 runs 14 residues. Germline loops: CDR1 LNHDA, CDR2 SQIVND (reference sequence). The CDR3 here is CASSIGQATYEQYF. Here the CDR3 DNA reads TGTGCCAGTAGTATCGGACAGGCAACCTACGAGCAGTACTTC.

The V and J genes are TRBV2 and TRBJ2-1; either TRBD1 or TRBD2 may fit D (5 bases each). The CDR3 runs 13 residues. Between the trimmed V and J ends, which lost 10 bases and 2 bases, there was a span of 12 bases. Per germline, CDR1 SNHLY and CDR2 FYNNEI. The CDR3, as DNA: TGTGCCACTACCACGGGGCCCTACAATGAGCAGTTCTTC. Translated, it gives CATTTGPYNEQFF.

V usage is TRBV18 and J usage is TRBJ1-4, with TRBD1 as a possible D gene (5 bases). This CDR3 is built from 18 residues. V was cut by 1 base and J by 0 bases, with 15 bases left in between. CDR1 KGHSH and CDR2 LQKENI come from the germline V gene. The CDR3 coding sequence is TGTGCCAGCTCACCACGGGGCAGTATTTTTGCAACTAATGAAAAACTGTTTTTT. Translated, it gives CASSPRGSIFATNEKLFF.

The rearrangement uses TRBV4-2 and TRBJ2-7; weak D call: TRBD2 (5 bases). The CDR3 is 15 amino acids. Between the trimmed V and J ends, which lost 6 bases and 3 bases, there was a span of 18 bases. The germline V gene has CDR1 LGHNA and CDR2 YNFKEQ. The CDR3 nucleotides are TGTGCCAGCAGACGAGCAGCGGTTAGCAGCTACGAGCAGTACTTC. This sequence encodes CASRRAAVSSYEQYF.

The chain has TRBV2 and TRBJ2-1; D ambiguous. The CDR3 has 13 amino acids. The ends were cut back, 0 bases at V and 9 bases at J, with 9 bases in the middle. Germline V CDR1 and CDR2: SNHLY, FYNNEI. The DNA for the CDR3 is TGTGCCAGCAGTGAAGCCGTCACGGGTGAGCAGTTCTTC. This sequence encodes CASSEAVTGEQFF.

J is TRBJ2-3 and V is TRBV7-3; D ambiguous. The CDR3 runs to 13 residues. Looked up from germline, CDR1 is SGHTA and CDR2 is FQGTGA. V was clipped by 5 bases and J by 0 bases, with 6 bases between them. CDR3 nucleotides: TGTGCCAGCAGCCAGCCCAGCACAGATACGCAGTATTTT. Protein product: CASSQPSTDTQYF.

Remarks on this clone: The sample contains more than one DNA sequence encoding this CDR3. The chain employs TRBV6-5 and TRBJ1-1, with D perhaps matching TRBD1 (5 bases). This CDR3 comprises 13 residues. Trimming stripped 6 bases from V and 4 bases from J, with 12 bases between. The germline gives CDR1 MNHEY, CDR2 SVGAGI. CDR3 sequence: CASRARGGTEAFF. The CDR3 bases are TGTGCCAGCAGAGCCCGTGGGGGCACTGAAGCTTTCTTT.

The chain is built from TRBV28 and TRBJ2-7; D tentatively fits TRBD1 or TRBD2 (5 bases each). This CDR3 spans 15 amino acids. Germline V gives CDR1 MDHEN, CDR2 SYDVKM. V was trimmed by 1 base and J by 5 bases, leaving 15 bases between them. The CDR3 here is CASSLYSGYGNEQYF. The CDR3 DNA reads as TGTGCCAGCAGTTTATACTCAGGGTACGGGAACGAGCAGTACTTC. Using reference TRBV28 and TRBJ2-7 for the parts outside the CDR3, the full variable domain is DVKVTQSSRYLVKRTGEKVFLECVQDMDHENMFWYRQDPGLGLRLIYFSYDVKMKEKGDIPEGYSVSREKKERFSLILESASTNQTSMYLCASSLYSGYGNEQYFGPGTRLTVT.

The V and J genes are TRBV4-3 and TRBJ2-1; D not resolved. The CDR3 sequence is 17 residues long. The V gene lost 0 bases and the J gene lost 3 bases, with 15 bases spanning the gap. Germline CDR1 LGHNA, CDR2 YSLEER. DNA of the CDR3: TGCGCCAGCAGCCAAGAGCCAATTGGGGTGGACTACAATGAGCAGTTCTTC. This encodes CASSQEPIGVDYNEQFF.

This clone was picked up one time. The chain uses TRBV10-2 and TRBJ1-6; D call uncertain. Germline lookup yields CDR1 WSHSY and CDR2 SAAADI. There are 13 residues in the CDR3. Trimming stripped 3 bases from V and 10 bases from J, with 10 bases between. CDR3 nucleotides: TGCGCCAGCAGTGACGGCTCTCAGTCACCCCTCCACTTT. This gives the protein CASSDGSQSPLHF.

The chain combines TRBV4-1 with TRBJ2-7; 9 bases are shared with TRBD2. Trimming took 0 bases from V and 5 from J; bases not matched to a gene: 5. Germline CDR1 and CDR2: MGHRA and YSYEKL. This CDR3 has 15 amino acids. The CDR3 is CASSQEGGRAHEQYF. Here the CDR3 DNA reads TGCGCCAGCAGCCAAGAAGGCGGGAGGGCCCACGAGCAGTACTTC.

This sequence joins TRBV5-1 and TRBJ2-5, with D perhaps being TRBD1 or TRBD2 (5 bases each). The V end was cut by 4 bases, the J end by 5 bases, with 15 bases between. CDR1 SGHRS and CDR2 YFSETQ come from the germline V gene. This CDR3 is 14 amino acids long. The CDR3 nucleotides are TGCGCCAGCAGCCCCTGGGGTGGGGACGAGACCCAGTACTTC. Residues: CASSPWGGDETQYF.

The chain couples TRBV13 to TRBJ2-7; 11 positions agree with TRBD2. The CDR3 has 18 amino acids. From germline, CDR1 is PRHDT and CDR2 FYEKMQ (reference sequence). With 0 bases clipped from V and 2 bases from J, the junction kept 9 bases outside the gene matches. The CDR3 reads CASSLGLAGVHRAYEQYF. Here the CDR3 DNA reads TGTGCCAGCAGCTTAGGACTAGCGGGAGTCCACCGCGCCTACGAGCAGTACTTC.

V and J are TRBV30 and TRBJ1-3, with 7 bases fitting TRBD1. Germline CDR1 GTSNPN, CDR2 SVGIG (reference sequence). V lost 3 bases to trimming and J lost 0 bases; unmatched junction nucleotides: 5. CDR3 size: 15 residues. CDR3 sequence reads: CAWSTQGPSGNTIYF. In DNA, the CDR3 is TGTGCCTGGAGCACACAGGGGCCCTCTGGAAACACCATATATTTT.

V is TRBV19 and J is TRBJ1-5; possibly TRBD1 for D (5 bases). Germline V gives CDR1 LNHDA, CDR2 SQIVND (reference sequence). The length of the CDR3 is 14 residues. V lost 1 base to trimming and J lost 7 bases, with 11 bases between them. This CDR3 is CASSIGRVGQPQHF. The CDR3 DNA is TGTGCCAGTAGTATAGGCAGGGTTGGGCAGCCCCAGCATTTT.

The chain joins TRBV13 to TRBJ1-1; a weak D match, TRBD1 (5 bases). The CDR3 consists of 12 residues. From germline, CDR1 is PRHDT and CDR2 FYEKMQ (reference sequence). The CDR3 nucleotides read TGTGTCACAGCCTGGGGACACACTGAAGCTTTCTTT. Its translation is CVTAWGHTEAFF.

The chain recombines TRBV27 with TRBJ1-1; TRBD1 might be the D (6 bases). Germline V gene lookup returns CDR1 MNHEY and CDR2 SMNVEV (reference sequence). V was cut by 5 bases and J by 6 bases, with 10 bases left in between. There are 12 residues in the CDR3. In nucleotides, the CDR3 is TGTGCCAGCAGTGGGACAAGCGCTGAAGCTTTCTTT. As protein: CASSGTSAEAFF.

This chain joins TRBV4-1 and TRBJ1-1; D gene uncertain. CDR3 length: 13 amino acids. Trimming took off 2 bases at V and 0 bases at J, with 4 bases between the two ends. In germline, CDR1 is MGHRA, CDR2 YSYEKL. In nucleotides, the CDR3 is TGCGCCAGCAGCCAACAAGTGAACACTGAAGCTTTCTTT. This translates into CASSQQVNTEAFF.

The chain combines TRBV11-2 with TRBJ1-3; 7 bases agree with TRBD1. V was clipped by 3 bases and J by 0 bases; unmatched bases: 8. Germline-derived CDR1 and CDR2 are SGHAT and FQNNGV. The CDR3 loop spans 17 amino acids. The CDR3 reads CASSLIKQGFSGNTIYF. CDR3 DNA: TGTGCCAGCAGCTTGATCAAACAGGGGTTCTCTGGAAACACCATATATTTT.

V usage is TRBV11-2 and J usage is TRBJ1-2; TRBD1 matches at 11 bases. Germline V gene sequence: CDR1 SGHAT, CDR2 FQNNGV. The CDR3 has 14 residues. The ends lost 6 bases at V and 5 bases at J; junction bases unmatched: 5. The CDR3 DNA reads TGTGCCAGCAGACGGACAGGGGGCTGGTATGGCTACACCTTC. This sequence encodes CASRRTGGWYGYTF.

This rearrangement joins TRBV5-5 to TRBJ1-2; a weak D match, TRBD1 (5 bases). Deletions cut 3 bases from V and 0 bases from J, with 12 bases between. In germline, CDR1 is SGHKS, CDR2 YYEKEE (reference sequence). CDR3 length: 15 amino acids. The CDR3 DNA is TGTGCCAGCAGCTCCATTTCGACAGCTAACTATGGCTACACCTTC. Translating gives CASSSISTANYGYTF.

This chain links TRBV4-3 with TRBJ2-1, with 8 nucleotides matching TRBD2. This CDR3 comprises 16 residues. The germline V gene has CDR1 LGHNA and CDR2 YSLEER. The V and J ends lost 0 bases and 8 bases, in that order; junction bases with no gene match: 9. As DNA, the CDR3 is TGCGCCAGCAGCCAAGAAGCGGTGCGGGAGGTCCATGAGCAGTTCTTC. Translated: CASSQEAVREVHEQFF.

V gene TRBV28 combines with J gene TRBJ2-7; D is ambiguous. V was shortened by 7 bases and J by 0 bases, with 10 bases between the two germline ends. Germline CDR1 MDHEN, CDR2 SYDVKM. The CDR3 has 13 residues. The CDR3 reads CASTSVSSYEQYF. In nucleotides, the CDR3 is TGTGCCAGCACTTCAGTTTCCTCCTACGAGCAGTACTTC.

The chain has TRBV7-9 and TRBJ2-3; no definite D call. From germline, CDR1 is SEHNR and CDR2 FQNEAQ (reference sequence). This CDR3 has 17 amino acids. Trimming removed 4 bases from V and 0 bases from J, with 17 bases in between. CDR3 protein: CASSYPPTGISTDTQYF. Written as DNA, the CDR3 is TGTGCCAGCAGCTATCCACCGACTGGAATAAGCACAGATACGCAGTATTTT.

The chain recombines TRBV27 with TRBJ1-3, with TRBD1 identical over 8 bases. Germline V lookup: CDR1 MNHEY, CDR2 SMNVEV (reference sequence). The V and J ends lost 7 bases and 2 bases, in that order; junction bases with no gene match: 10. There are 16 residues in the CDR3. CDR3 sequence: CASTSTGGDAGNTIYF. CDR3 in DNA: TGTGCCAGCACCTCTACAGGGGGTGATGCTGGAAACACCATATATTTT.

As DNA, the CDR3 is TGTGCCAGCAGCCTGGACAGGGGAGTCCTCGAGCAGTACTTC. This codes for CASSLDRGVLEQYF. This chain joins TRBV7-8 and TRBJ2-7; the match to TRBD1 covers 9 bases. V dropped 5 bases and J dropped 6; count of bases not matched to a gene: 8. Per the germline V gene, CDR1 is SGHVS and CDR2 is FQNEAQ. There are 14 residues in the CDR3.

This chain joins TRBV27 and TRBJ2-3; D possibly corresponds to TRBD2 (7 bases). Germline-derived CDR1 and CDR2 are MNHEY and SMNVEV (reference sequence). The CDR3 is 14 residues long. V was cut by 6 bases and J by 3 bases, with 13 bases left in between. The DNA of the CDR3 is TGTGCCAGCAGGGGGGGGGCGCCTACAGATACGCAGTATTTT. It codes for CASRGGAPTDTQYF.

This rearrangement joins TRBV28 to TRBJ1-1; D call uncertain. The CDR3 extends over 14 amino acids. CDR1 and CDR2 (germline): MDHEN, SYDVKM. V was trimmed by 7 bases and J by 4 bases, leaving 16 bases between them. The CDR3 reads CASILPPAGTEAFF. In nucleotides, the CDR3 is TGTGCCAGCATCCTGCCCCCCGCGGGCACTGAAGCTTTCTTT.